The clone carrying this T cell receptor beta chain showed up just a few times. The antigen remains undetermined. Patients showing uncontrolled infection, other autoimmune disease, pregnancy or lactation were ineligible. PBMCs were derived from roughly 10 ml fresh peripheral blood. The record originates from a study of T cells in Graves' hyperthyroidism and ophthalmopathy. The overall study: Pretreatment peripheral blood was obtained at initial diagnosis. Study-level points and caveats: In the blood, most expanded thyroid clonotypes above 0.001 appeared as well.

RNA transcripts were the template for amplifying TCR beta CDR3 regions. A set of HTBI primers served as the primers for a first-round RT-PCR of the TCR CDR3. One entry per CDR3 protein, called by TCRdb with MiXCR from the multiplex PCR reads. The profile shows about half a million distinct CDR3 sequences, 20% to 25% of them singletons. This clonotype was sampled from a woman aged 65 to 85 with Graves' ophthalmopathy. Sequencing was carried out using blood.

CDR3 protein: CASSQVLTNEQYF. The CDR3 DNA reads TGTGCCAGCAGCCAAGTTTTGACCAACGAGCAGTACTTC. The V gene is TRBV3-1, the J gene TRBJ2-7; D call uncertain. Germline V gene sequence: CDR1 LGHDT, CDR2 YNNKEL (reference sequence). CDR3 length equals 13 residues. V lost 1 base and J lost 5, with 9 bases in between.